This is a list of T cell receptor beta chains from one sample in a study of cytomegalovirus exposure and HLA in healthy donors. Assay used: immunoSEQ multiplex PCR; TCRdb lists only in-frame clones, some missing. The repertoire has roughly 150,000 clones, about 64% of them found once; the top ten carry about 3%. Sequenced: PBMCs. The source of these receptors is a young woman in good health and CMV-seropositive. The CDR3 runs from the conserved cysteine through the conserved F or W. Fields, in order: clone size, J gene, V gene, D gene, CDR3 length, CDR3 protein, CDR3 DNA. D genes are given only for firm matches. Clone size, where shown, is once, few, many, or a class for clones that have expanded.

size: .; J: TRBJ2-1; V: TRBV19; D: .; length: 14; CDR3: CASKLGLPPNEQFF; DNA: TGTGCCAGTAAGCTCGGACTTCCGCCTAATGAGCAGTTCTTC
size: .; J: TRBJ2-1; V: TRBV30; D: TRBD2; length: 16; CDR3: CAGNPSTSGSNNEQFF; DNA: TGTGCCGGGAACCCTTCGACTAGCGGGAGTAACAATGAGCAGTTCTTC
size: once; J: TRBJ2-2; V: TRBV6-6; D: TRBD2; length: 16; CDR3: CASSPSLAGGTGELFF; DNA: TGTGCCAGCAGTCCCTCCTTAGCGGGAGGGACCGGGGAGCTGTTTTTT
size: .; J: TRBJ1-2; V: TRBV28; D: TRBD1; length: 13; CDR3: CASTGGSGYGYTF; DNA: TGTGCCAGCACAGGGGGCTCAGGCTATGGCTACACCTTC
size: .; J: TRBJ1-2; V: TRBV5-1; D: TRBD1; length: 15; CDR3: CASSLGTTGDDGYTF; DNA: TGCGCCAGCAGCTTGGGTACCACAGGGGACGATGGCTACACCTTC
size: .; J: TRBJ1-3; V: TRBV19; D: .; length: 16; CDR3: CASSTRQWSVGNTIYF; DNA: TGTGCCAGTAGTACCCGCCAATGGTCAGTAGGAAACACCATATATTTT
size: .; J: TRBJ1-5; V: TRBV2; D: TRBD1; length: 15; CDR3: CASSALTGSGEPQHF; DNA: TGTGCCAGCAGTGCTTTGACAGGGAGTGGGGAGCCCCAGCATTTT
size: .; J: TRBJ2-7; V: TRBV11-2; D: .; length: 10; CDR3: CASSINEQYF; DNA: TGTGCCAGCAGCATTAACGAGCAGTACTTC
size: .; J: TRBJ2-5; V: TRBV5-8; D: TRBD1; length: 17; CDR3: CASSRVVIRGPQETQYF; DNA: TGTGCCAGCAGCCGTGTGGTGATCAGGGGGCCTCAAGAGACCCAGTACTTC
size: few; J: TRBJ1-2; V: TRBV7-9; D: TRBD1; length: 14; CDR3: CASSFAGGPYGYTF; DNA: TGTGCCAGCAGCTTCGCAGGGGGCCCATATGGCTACACCTTC
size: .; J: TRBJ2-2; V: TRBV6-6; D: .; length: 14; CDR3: CASRDTGSTGELFF; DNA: TGTGCCAGCAGGGACACAGGGTCCACCGGGGAGCTGTTTTTT
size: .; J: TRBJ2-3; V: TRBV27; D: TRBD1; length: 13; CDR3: CASSRQGLDTQYF; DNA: TGTGCCAGCAGTCGACAGGGGTTAGATACGCAGTATTTT
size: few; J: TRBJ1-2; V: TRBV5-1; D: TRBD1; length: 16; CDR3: CASSAGTGGGYYGYTF; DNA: TGCGCCAGCAGCGCGGGGACAGGAGGAGGATACTATGGCTACACCTTC
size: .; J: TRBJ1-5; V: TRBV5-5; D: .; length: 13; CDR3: CASSLILNQPQHF; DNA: TGTGCCAGCAGCTTGATTTTAAATCAGCCCCAGCATTTT
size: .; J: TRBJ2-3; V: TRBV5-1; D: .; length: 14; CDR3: CASSRRGNTDTQYF; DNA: TGCGCCAGCAGCCGGCGCGGGAACACAGATACGCAGTATTTT
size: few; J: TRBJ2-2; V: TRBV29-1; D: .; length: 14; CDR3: CSVGSSGNTGELFF; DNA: TGCAGCGTTGGTAGTAGCGGGAACACCGGGGAGCTGTTTTTT
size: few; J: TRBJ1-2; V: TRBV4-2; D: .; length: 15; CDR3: CASSQEGAGHYGYTF; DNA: TGTGCCAGCAGCCAAGAGGGGGCAGGTCACTATGGCTACACCTTC
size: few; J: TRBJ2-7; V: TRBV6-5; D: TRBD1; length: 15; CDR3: CASSYIPGQTYEQYF; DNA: TGTGCCAGCAGTTACATACCGGGACAGACCTACGAGCAGTACTTC
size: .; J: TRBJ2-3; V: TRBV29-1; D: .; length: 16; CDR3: CSVRRWTDLTTDTQYF; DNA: TGCAGCGTACGTCGGTGGACAGATTTAACCACAGATACGCAGTATTTT
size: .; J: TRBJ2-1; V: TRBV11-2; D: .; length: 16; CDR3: CASSLDRTASYNEQFF; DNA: TGTGCCAGCAGCTTAGATCGGACTGCCTCCTACAATGAGCAGTTCTTC
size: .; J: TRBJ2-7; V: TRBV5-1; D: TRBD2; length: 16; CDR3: CASSLGVAGASYEQYF; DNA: TGCGCCAGCAGCTTGGGGGTAGCGGGGGCTTCATACGAGCAGTACTTC
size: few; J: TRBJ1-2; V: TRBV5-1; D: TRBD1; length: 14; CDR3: CASSPLTGVSGYTF; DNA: TGCGCCAGCAGCCCCTTGACAGGGGTGAGTGGCTACACCTTC
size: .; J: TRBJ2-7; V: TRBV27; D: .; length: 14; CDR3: CASSLTVYRGEQYF; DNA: TGTGCCAGCAGTTTGACCGTTTACCGGGGCGAGCAGTACTTC
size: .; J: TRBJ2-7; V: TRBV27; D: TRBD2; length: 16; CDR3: CASSPPGTSGRYEQYF; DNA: TGTGCCAGCAGTCCGCCCGGGACTAGCGGGAGGTACGAGCAGTACTTC
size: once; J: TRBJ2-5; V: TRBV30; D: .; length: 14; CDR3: CAQKKGADQETQYF; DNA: TGTGCCCAGAAGAAAGGGGCAGACCAAGAGACCCAGTACTTC
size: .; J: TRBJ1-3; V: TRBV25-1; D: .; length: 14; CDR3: CASSDPGSGNTIYF; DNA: TGTGCCAGCAGCGACCCAGGGTCGGGAAACACCATATATTTT
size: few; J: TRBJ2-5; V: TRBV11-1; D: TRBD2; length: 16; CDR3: CASSHRLAGPQETQYF; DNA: TGTGCCAGCAGCCATCGACTAGCGGGACCTCAAGAGACCCAGTACTTC
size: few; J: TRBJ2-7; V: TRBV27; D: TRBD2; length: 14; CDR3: CASSFGTTDYEQYF; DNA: TGTGCCAGCAGTTTCGGGACTACTGACTACGAGCAGTACTTC
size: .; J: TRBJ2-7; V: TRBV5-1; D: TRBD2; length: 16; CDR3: CASSPGLAGGSYEQYF; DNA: TGCGCCAGCAGCCCAGGACTAGCGGGGGGATCCTACGAGCAGTACTTC
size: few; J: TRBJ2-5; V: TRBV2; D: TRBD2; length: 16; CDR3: CASPSGGGDPQETQYF; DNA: TGTGCCAGTCCTAGCGGGGGGGGAGATCCGCAAGAGACCCAGTACTTC
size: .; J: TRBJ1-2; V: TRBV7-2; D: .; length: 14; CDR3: CASSLGGSPAGYTF; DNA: TGTGCCAGCAGCTTGGGGGGTTCCCCGGCCGGCTACACCTTC